The 12 T cell receptor beta chains in this list originate from one sample, sequenced in a study of T-cell reconstitution after alpha-beta-depleted transplantation in children. Library preparation (for TCRbeta) was performed with unique molecular identifiers. TCRdb analysed the PCR reads with MiXCR anew, one entry per CDR3 protein. The data hold about 190,000 distinct CDR3 sequences, with approximately 6.8% observed a single time. Source: PBMCs from the stem cell graft donor, taken from the stem cell graft. The receptors were gathered from a human donor who donated a stem cell graft to a child with Wiskott-Aldrich syndrome.

In its sample, this clonotype was seen many times. V is TRBV6-5 and J is TRBJ2-1; D not certain. There are 15 residues in the CDR3. Germline V gives CDR1 MNHEY, CDR2 SVGAGI. Between the trimmed V and J ends, which lost 2 bases and 5 bases, there was a span of 13 bases. DNA for the CDR3: TGTGCCAGCAGTTACGAAGGTCGACCCCACAATGAGCAGTTCTTC. As protein: CASSYEGRPHNEQFF.

This clonotype showed up many times. The genes are TRBV6-5 and TRBJ2-3; TRBD1 is a possible D gene (6 bases). The CDR3 length is 13 residues. Per the germline V gene, CDR1 is MNHEY and CDR2 is SVGAGI. The germline V and J ends were trimmed by 5 bases and 11 bases, with 17 bases remaining between them. Written as DNA, the CDR3 is TGTGCCAGCAGTCCAGGGGTCTCCCCTAGGCAGTATTTT. Translating gives CASSPGVSPRQYF.

This clonotype was seen at least ten times. The chain employs TRBV29-1 and TRBJ2-5, with TRBD2 matching 15 bases. The V gene's germline CDR1 is SQVTM and CDR2 ANQGSEA. The CDR3 sequence is 18 residues long. V lost 2 bases and J lost 2; bases outside the gene matches: 9. The CDR3 here is CSVESPGLAGGAQETQYF. In nucleotides, the CDR3 is TGCAGCGTTGAATCTCCGGGACTAGCGGGGGGAGCGCAAGAGACCCAGTACTTC. The whole variable domain, filled in from reference TRBV29-1 and TRBJ2-5, reads SAVISQKPSRDICQRGTSLTIQCQVDSQVTMMFWYRQQPGQSLTLIATANQGSEATYESGFVIDKFPISRPNLTFSTLTVSNMSPEDSSIYLCSVESPGLAGGAQETQYFGPGTRLLVL.

There are many counts of this clonotype. The chain is built from TRBV24-1 and TRBJ2-7, with 11 positions matching TRBD1. Germline V gene sequence: CDR1 KGHDR, CDR2 SFDVKD. V trimming: 1 base; J trimming: 5 bases; junction bases outside the gene matches: 9. There are 17 residues in the CDR3. CDR3 sequence reads: CATSDFLSGTGGNEQYF. For the CDR3, the DNA is TGTGCCACCAGTGATTTCCTTTCCGGGACAGGGGGAAACGAGCAGTACTTC.

This clonotype was seen a handful of times. The CDR3 sequence is CASSDSPRMGTEAFF. CDR3 DNA sequence: TGTGCCAGCAGTGACTCTCCCAGGATGGGCACTGAAGCTTTCTTT. The chain joins TRBV6-4 to TRBJ1-1; no reliable D call. CDR1 and CDR2 from the germline V gene are MRHNA and SNTAGT. Trimming took 0 bases from V and 4 from J, leaving 12 bases between them. The CDR3 spans 15 residues.

This clonotype has ten or more counts. The chain uses TRBV14 and TRBJ2-2; D gene ambiguous. V lost 3 bases and J 4 bases, leaving 9 bases between the germline ends. The germline V gene encodes CDR1 SGHDN and CDR2 FVKESK. The CDR3 totals 14 residues. The CDR3 sequence: CASSHKPFTGELFF. CDR3 nucleotides: TGTGCCAGCAGCCACAAACCGTTCACCGGGGAGCTGTTTTTT.

This clonotype came up a few times. The V call is TRBV7-2, the J call TRBJ2-4; 10 bases are a match to TRBD2. From germline, CDR1 is SGHTA and CDR2 FQGNSA. Losses at the gene ends were 5 bases for V and 0 bases for J; bases not matched to a gene: 7. The CDR3 is 17 amino acids. The DNA of the CDR3 is TGTGCCAGCAGCCCCGGGGTAGCGGGGGGAGCCAAAAACATTCAGTACTTC. Its protein is CASSPGVAGGAKNIQYF.

The rearrangement links TRBV5-4 to TRBJ2-7, with a possible D match to TRBD2 (7 bases). In germline, CDR1 is SGHNT, CDR2 YYREEE (reference sequence). V was trimmed by 0 bases and J by 6 bases, leaving 19 bases between them. The CDR3 runs to 16 residues. CDR3: CASSLGGAGALLEQYF. CDR3 nucleotide sequence: TGTGCCAGCAGCTTGGGGGGCGCGGGGGCTCTGCTCGAGCAGTACTTC.

This clonotype appeared many times. The chain couples TRBV3-1 to TRBJ2-3; D gene uncertain. This CDR3 spans 14 amino acids. The V end lost 0 bases, the J end lost 6 bases, and 10 bases lay between the germline ends. CDR1 is LGHDT and CDR2 is YNNKEL in the germline V gene (reference sequence). The CDR3 DNA is TGTGCCAGCAGCCAAGAACCCAGCCCGGATACGCAGTATTTT. This encodes CASSQEPSPDTQYF.

The V call is TRBV7-9, the J call TRBJ2-7, with 8 nucleotides matching TRBD2. The CDR3 spans 15 residues. J gave up 4 bases and V 3 bases, and 8 bases lay outside the gene matches. Germline V lookup: CDR1 SEHNR, CDR2 FQNEAQ (reference sequence). CDR3 protein: CASSLGGSGTYEQYF. CDR3 DNA sequence: TGTGCCAGCAGCTTGGGGGGTAGCGGGACTTACGAGCAGTACTTC.

This clonotype was recorded at least ten times. The chain carries TRBV6-2 or TRBV6-3 and TRBJ1-5; 7 bases fit TRBD1. V trimming: 0 bases; J trimming: 3 bases; junction bases outside the gene matches: 8. Germline V gene sequence: CDR1 MNHEY, CDR2 SVGEGT. This CDR3 contains 17 residues. CDR3 bases: TGTGCCAGCAGTTACTCTCTTGGACAGGACATCAATCAGCCCCAGCATTTT. Its protein product is CASSYSLGQDINQPQHF.

This clonotype was observed many times. V usage is TRBV7-9 and J usage is TRBJ1-1; TRBD1 might be the D (5 bases). Trimming pared 5 bases from V and 4 bases from J, leaving 11 bases between. Germline V gene sequence: CDR1 SEHNR, CDR2 FQNEAQ (reference sequence). The CDR3 consists of 13 residues. The CDR3 DNA sequence: TGTGCCAGCAGCCGGGGGACGGGCACTGAAGCTTTCTTT. Amino acid sequence: CASSRGTGTEAFF.